The next 18 T cell receptor beta chains were all read from a single sample in a study of blood T cells in healthy people across ages. A sample-barcoded 5' primer and a J-beta primer mix were used in a second PCR of about 6 to 12 cycles. TCRdb reprocessed the 5' RACE reads with MiXCR, giving one entry per CDR3 protein. The sample has 850,000 to 1,300,000 distinct CDR3 sequences; under 55% are singletons. The sample taken for sequencing was blood. The receptors were sampled from an older woman in good health.

This clonotype has only one observation. CDR3 loop: CASGAYLQGRYTDTQYF. The CDR3 DNA reads as TGCGCCAGCGGGGCCTACCTACAGGGAAGATATACAGATACGCAGTATTTT. This chain connects TRBV5-1 to TRBJ2-3, with a possible D match to TRBD1 (6 bases). The CDR3 has 17 residues. Germline values: CDR1 SGHRS, CDR2 YFSETQ. Trimming cost V 7 bases and J 3 bases, with 24 bases left between them.

The CDR3 here is CATSDPGGRVNEQFF. CDR3 sequence (DNA): TGTGCCACCAGTGACCCCGGCGGGCGAGTGAATGAGCAGTTCTTC. The rearrangement uses TRBV24-1 and TRBJ2-1, with a possible D match to TRBD2 (5 bases). Trimming took 4 bases from V and 7 from J, leaving 16 bases between them. The length of the CDR3 is 15 residues. The V gene's germline CDR1 is KGHDR and CDR2 SFDVKD.

The V and J genes are TRBV5-1 and TRBJ2-1, with 13 bases aligning to TRBD2. The closer fit of TRBJ2-7 to the DNA end suggests the J call may be wrong. Germline assignment: CDR1 SGHRS and CDR2 YFSETQ. The CDR3 is 16 residues long. The CDR3, as DNA: TGCGCCAGCAGCTTCCTGGGACTAGCGGGGTACAATGAGCAGTACTTC. Residues: CASSFLGLAGYNEQYF.

This rearrangement joins TRBV7-3 to TRBJ2-2; 8 bases agree with TRBD2. The J segment lost 5 bases and the V segment lost 6 bases, leaving 5 bases of the junction unmatched. There are 14 residues in the CDR3. Germline V gene lookup returns CDR1 SGHTA and CDR2 FQGTGA. CDR3 loop: CASRAGVRTGELFF. DNA for the CDR3: TGTGCCAGCAGAGCGGGAGTCCGGACCGGGGAGCTGTTTTTT.

V and J are TRBV7-2 and TRBJ1-3; the D is unclear. Germline V gene sequence: CDR1 SGHTA, CDR2 FQGNSA. Trimming removed 2 bases from V and 0 bases from J, with 11 bases in between. The CDR3 runs to 16 residues. The CDR3 is CASSLSSSSSGNTIYF. CDR3 DNA sequence: TGTGCCAGCAGCTTATCAAGTTCCTCCTCTGGAAACACCATATATTTT.

Here the CDR3 reads CSVRPHATDTQYF. CDR3 sequence (DNA): TGCAGCGTTCGACCCCACGCGACAGATACGCAGTATTTT. V is TRBV29-1 and J is TRBJ2-3; D gene unclear. Trimming stripped 5 bases from V and 3 bases from J, with 12 bases between. CDR1 and CDR2 from the germline V gene are SQVTM and ANQGSEA. This CDR3 has 13 residues.

This clonotype was counted between two and nine times. The rearrangement links TRBV4-1 to TRBJ2-7; D unresolved. Germline V gene data show CDR1 as MGHRA and CDR2 as YSYEKL. The CDR3 covers 13 residues. Trimming removed 3 bases from V and 6 bases from J, with 12 bases in between. CDR3 sequence: CASSHVGVGEQYF. For the CDR3, the DNA is TGCGCCAGCAGCCACGTTGGGGTAGGCGAGCAGTACTTC.

The chain couples TRBV6-5 to TRBJ1-2; TRBD1 matches 8 bases. The trim removed 7 bases at V and 6 bases at J, leaving 10 bases unmatched. This CDR3 contains 14 residues. CDR1 and CDR2 from the germline V gene are MNHEY and SVGAGI. The chain's CDR3 is CASTLSQGANGYTF. CDR3 coding DNA: TGTGCCAGCACCTTATCGCAGGGGGCGAATGGCTACACCTTC.

There are a few counts of this clonotype. The rearrangement joins TRBV28 to TRBJ2-7; 8 bases match TRBD1. This CDR3 has 12 amino acids. Losses at the gene ends were 11 bases for V and 2 bases for J; bases not matched to a gene: 5. Germline CDR1 MDHEN, CDR2 SYDVKM. Here the CDR3 reads CAVQGDPYEQYF. The CDR3 DNA reads as TGTGCCGTACAGGGGGATCCCTACGAGCAGTACTTC.

This clonotype has a handful of counts. The rearrangement joins TRBV12-3 or TRBV12-4 to TRBJ2-1; 11 nucleotides agree with TRBD2. The CDR3 has 16 amino acids. V shed 6 bases, J shed 0 bases, and the junction held 4 bases outside the gene matches. This CDR3 reads CASRITSGSSYNEQFF. CDR3 nucleotides: TGTGCCAGCAGGATTACTAGCGGGAGCTCCTACAATGAGCAGTTCTTC.

The chain employs TRBV20-1 and TRBJ1-5; 9 bases map to TRBD1. This CDR3 contains 15 residues. CDR1 is DFQATT, CDR2 SNEGSKA, per germline (reference sequence). Unmatched junction bases numbered 7, after V lost 2 bases and J lost 5 bases. The CDR3 loop is CSARPTGGKDQPQHF. The CDR3 DNA follows: TGCAGTGCTAGACCGACAGGGGGGAAGGATCAGCCCCAGCATTTT.

This clonotype was counted a few times. The rearrangement links TRBV4-2 to TRBJ2-3; possible D gene TRBD1, 5 bases. The CDR3 sequence is 16 residues long. Trimming cost V 1 base and J 0 bases, with 11 bases left between them. Per the germline V gene, CDR1 is LGHNA and CDR2 is YNFKEQ. This CDR3 is CASSQGVGESTDTQYF. The CDR3 nucleotides read TGTGCCAGCAGCCAAGGCGTAGGGGAAAGCACAGATACGCAGTATTTT.

This clonotype was recorded a few times. The rearrangement joins TRBV25-1 to TRBJ2-6; D remains ambiguous. V dropped 6 bases and J dropped 0 bases, with 9 bases sitting between them. Looked up from germline, CDR1 is MGHDK and CDR2 is SYGVNS. The CDR3 contains 15 residues. For the CDR3, the DNA is TGTGCCAGCAGACCCCCCGGCTCTGGGGCCAACGTCCTGACTTTC. This sequence encodes CASRPPGSGANVLTF.

This rearrangement joins TRBV7-2 to TRBJ1-2, with 7 bases identical to TRBD1. Germline CDR1 is SGHTA and CDR2 is FQGNSA. J was trimmed by 0 bases and V by 7 bases; bases with no gene match: 5. This CDR3 region has 14 residues. This CDR3 reads CASTRDRTNYGYTF. The CDR3 DNA is TGTGCCAGCACCCGGGACAGAACTAACTATGGCTACACCTTC.

The table lists this clonotype with a few counts. This may stem from a read error, because a much larger clone lies one nucleotide away. The chain links TRBV28 to TRBJ2-7; TRBD1 aligns across 8 bases. CDR3 length equals 14 residues. Germline V gene lookup returns CDR1 MDHEN and CDR2 SYDVKM. The CDR3 protein is CAGSPQGVGSEQYF. The CDR3 nucleotides are TGTGCCGGCAGCCCACAGGGGGTAGGCTCCGAGCAGTACTTC.

The chain uses TRBV4-1 and TRBJ1-1; a possible D gene is TRBD1 (6 bases). Trimming left V 4 bases short and J 0 bases short, with 18 bases between. This CDR3 is built from 17 residues. Germline V gives CDR1 MGHRA, CDR2 YSYEKL. The CDR3 here is CASSLTGEVGMNTEAFF. CDR3 sequence (DNA): TGCGCCAGCAGCCTGACAGGTGAGGTTGGCATGAACACTGAAGCTTTCTTT.

A few counts support this clonotype. The chain links TRBV11-3 to TRBJ2-2; unclear D gene. Trimming left V 5 bases short and J 3 bases short, with 7 bases between. CDR3 length: 13 residues. The germline CDR1 and CDR2 sequences are SGHNT and YENEEA. The CDR3 nucleotides are TGTGCCAGCAGCCAGTGGGACACCGGGGAGCTGTTTTTT. It codes for CASSQWDTGELFF.

This clonotype has only a few counts. The V gene is TRBV5-1, the J gene TRBJ2-1; 10 bases agree with TRBD1. The J segment lost 0 bases and the V segment lost 2 bases, leaving 2 bases of the junction unmatched. This CDR3 is built from 16 residues. In germline, CDR1 is SGHRS, CDR2 YFSETQ. CDR3 DNA sequence: TGCGCCAGCAGCTTCCGGACAGGGGGCTCCTACAATGAGCAGTTCTTC. The encoded protein is CASSFRTGGSYNEQFF.